Each of the 17 T cell receptor beta chains below was sequenced from the same sample in a study of blood T cell repertoires in COVID-19. The assay was immunoSEQ multiplex PCR, and TCRdb's table has in-frame clones only and misses some. This table holds over 150,000 clones, about 88% found once. The sequenced sample was peripheral blood. The origin of the receptors is a man aged 50 or older with COVID-19, enrolled during active disease.

This chain connects TRBV7-8 to TRBJ2-7, with 8 bases matching TRBD2. J gave up 11 bases and V 4 bases, and 10 bases lay outside the gene matches. This CDR3 region has 13 residues. Germline V CDR1 and CDR2: SGHVS, FQNEAQ. The CDR3 here is CASSSTGGGREYF. As DNA, the CDR3 is TGTGCCAGCAGCTCCACCGGGGGGGGCAGGGAGTACTTC. The full variable domain, rest sourced from reference TRBV7-8 and TRBJ2-7, is GAGVSQSPRYKVAKRGQDVALRCDPISGHVSLFWYQQALGQGPEFLTYFQNEAQLDKSGLPSDRFFAERPEGSVSTLKIQRTQQEDSAVYLCASSSTGGGREYFGPGTRLTVT.

The count of this clone is one. This rearrangement joins TRBV5-4 to TRBJ2-5; TRBD2 matches at 8 bases. The CDR3 loop spans 14 amino acids. Germline trimming cut 3 bases from V and 4 bases from J; bases unmatched to any gene: 5. The V gene's germline CDR1 is SGHNT and CDR2 YYREEE (reference sequence). CDR3 in DNA: TGTGCCAGCAGCTCCATAGCGGGACCAGAGACCCAGTACTTC. Protein: CASSSIAGPETQYF.

The chain recombines TRBV6-5 with TRBJ2-7, with D possibly matching TRBD1 (6 bases). Trimming left V 0 bases short and J 4 bases short, with 13 bases between. CDR3 size: 15 residues. Germline values: CDR1 MNHEY, CDR2 SVGAGI. In DNA, the CDR3 is TGTGCCAGCAGTTACTCTCCCAGGGGTCCATACGAGCAGTACTTC. Translated, it gives CASSYSPRGPYEQYF.

The chain employs TRBV30 and TRBJ1-6; TRBD1 matches 9 bases. The germline V gene encodes CDR1 GTSNPN and CDR2 SVGIG (reference sequence). The CDR3 extends over 17 amino acids. The ends lost 2 bases at V and 7 bases at J; junction bases unmatched: 12. CDR3 DNA sequence: TGTGCCTGGAGTTCATGGCGGGGGACAGGGAACAATTCACCCCTCCACTTT. This gives the protein CAWSSWRGTGNNSPLHF. Full variable domain (outside the CDR3, taken from reference TRBV30 and TRBJ1-6): SQTIHQWPATLVQPVGSPLSLECTVEGTSNPNLYWYRQAAGRGLQLLFYSVGIGQISSEVPQNLSASRPQDRQFILSSKKLLLSDSGFYLCAWSSWRGTGNNSPLHFGNGTRLTVT.

The V and J genes are TRBV7-3 and TRBJ2-3; no clear D. This CDR3 has 13 amino acids. In germline, CDR1 is SGHTA, CDR2 FQGTGA. Trimming pared 5 bases from V and 4 bases from J, leaving 10 bases between. In DNA, the CDR3 is TGTGCCAGCAGCGCCAATCAGGCAGATACGCAGTATTTT. Translation: CASSANQADTQYF. The full variable domain, its missing parts supplied by reference TRBV7-3 and TRBJ2-3, is GAGVSQTPSNKVTEKGKYVELRCDPISGHTALYWYRQSLGQGPEFLIYFQGTGAADDSGLPNDRFFAVRPEGSVSTLKIQRTERGDSAVYLCASSANQADTQYFGPGTRLTVL.

This chain joins TRBV4-3 and TRBJ1-2; D remains unclear. V was trimmed by 1 base and J by 8 bases, leaving 11 bases between them. Germline V lookup: CDR1 LGHNA, CDR2 YSLEER. The CDR3 consists of 13 residues. In DNA, the CDR3 is TGCGCCAGCAGCCAAGCTAACGGGGTGGGCTACACCTTC. Translating it yields CASSQANGVGYTF.

The V gene is TRBV11-2, the J gene TRBJ2-3, with D unresolved. The V gene lost 2 bases and the J gene lost 2 bases, with 8 bases spanning the gap. Germline lookup yields CDR1 SGHAT and CDR2 FQNNGV. This CDR3 is 14 amino acids long. In DNA, the CDR3 is TGTGCCAGCAGCTTACTAGGAACCACAGATACGCAGTATTTT. This sequence encodes CASSLLGTTDTQYF. The full variable domain, with the rest looked up from reference TRBV11-2 and TRBJ2-3, is EAGVAQSPRYKIIEKRQSVAFWCNPISGHATLYWYQQILGQGPKLLIQFQNNGVVDDSQLPKDRFSAERLKGVDSTLKIQPAKLEDSAVYLCASSLLGTTDTQYFGPGTRLTVL.

Only one count was recorded for this clone. The chain carries TRBV9 and TRBJ2-3, with 11 bases lining up with TRBD2. V lost 4 bases, J lost 2 bases, and 6 bases stayed unmatched. Germline V CDR1 and CDR2: SGDLS, YYNGEE. The CDR3 spans 16 residues. CDR3 loop: CASSRPTSGVTDTQYF. CDR3 DNA sequence: TGTGCCAGCAGCCGTCCGACTAGCGGGGTCACAGATACGCAGTATTTT.

The chain combines TRBV28 with TRBJ2-1; 11 nucleotides align to TRBD2. V dropped 9 bases and J dropped 0; count of bases not matched to a gene: 7. The CDR3 has 16 residues. CDR1 and CDR2 from the germline V gene are MDHEN and SYDVKM. CDR3 protein: CASISGGVSSYNEQFF. CDR3 sequence (DNA): TGTGCCAGTATTAGCGGGGGGGTAAGCTCCTACAATGAGCAGTTCTTC.

The chain carries TRBV6-5 and TRBJ2-7; D uncertain. There are 14 residues in the CDR3. V dropped 6 bases and J dropped 3 bases, with 15 bases sitting between them. Germline V lookup: CDR1 MNHEY, CDR2 SVGAGI. CDR3 coding DNA: TGTGCCAGCAGGCACCGGGTCCTAAACTACGAGCAGTACTTC. It specifies CASRHRVLNYEQYF.

This clone was detected a few times. V is TRBV25-1 and J is TRBJ1-2; D is possibly TRBD1 (5 bases). The V end lost 3 bases, the J end lost 4 bases, and 12 bases lay between the germline ends. The CDR3 loop spans 14 amino acids. Germline CDR1 is MGHDK and CDR2 is SYGVNS. The DNA of the CDR3 is TGTGCCAGCAGTGATAGGGGCCGGGTCTATGGCTACACCTTC. Translation gives CASSDRGRVYGYTF.

This rearrangement joins TRBV29-1 to TRBJ1-1, with D unclear. V shed 4 bases and J shed 4 bases, with 4 bases lying between them. Germline V CDR1 and CDR2: SQVTM, ANQGSEA. This CDR3 region has 10 residues. The CDR3 reads CSVGGTEAFF. Here the CDR3 DNA reads TGCAGCGTTGGAGGCACTGAAGCTTTCTTT.

This clone appeared a single time. The CDR3 bases are TGTGCCAGCTGGGTCGGGTACAATGAGCAGTTCTTC. Its protein product is CASWVGYNEQFF. The gene calls are TRBV6-6 and TRBJ2-1; no firm D call. The CDR3 runs to 12 residues. V was clipped by 8 bases and J by 4 bases, with 9 bases between them. The V gene's germline CDR1 is MNHNY and CDR2 SVGAGI (reference sequence).

This chain links TRBV18 with TRBJ2-7, with D maybe TRBD2 (5 bases). V was clipped by 6 bases and J by 3 bases, with 9 bases between them. The CDR3 length is 12 residues. The germline V gene has CDR1 KGHSH and CDR2 LQKENI. CDR3 nucleotides: TGTGCCAGCTCCCCCGGGGTCTACGAGCAGTACTTC. Translation: CASSPGVYEQYF.

This chain links TRBV19 with TRBJ2-3; unclear D gene. V was trimmed by 3 bases and J by 2 bases, leaving 6 bases between them. The germline V gene has CDR1 LNHDA and CDR2 SQIVND (reference sequence). The CDR3 has 13 amino acids. CDR3 in amino acids: CASSMLVTDTQYF. The DNA of the CDR3 is TGTGCCAGTAGTATGCTAGTCACAGATACGCAGTATTTT.

With regard to this clone: The identical CDR3 is also encoded by other nucleotide sequences in the sample. V and J are TRBV3-1 (or the pseudogene TRBV3-2) and TRBJ2-7, with a tentative D call TRBD1 (6 bases). Germline V gene sequence: CDR1 LGHDT, CDR2 YNNKEL (reference sequence). Trimming removed 1 base at V and 0 bases at J, with 10 bases between. The CDR3 runs to 15 residues. This chain's CDR3 is CASSQVSRGSYEQYF. CDR3 nucleotides: TGTGCCAGCAGCCAAGTTAGCAGGGGCTCCTACGAGCAGTACTTC.

The J gene is TRBJ2-3, the V gene TRBV9; tentative D call: TRBD1 (5 bases). The germline CDR1 and CDR2 sequences are SGDLS and YYNGEE. Trimming took 1 base from V and 4 from J, leaving 7 bases between them. This CDR3 has 13 residues. The CDR3 sequence is CASSVQGPDTQYF. The CDR3, as DNA: TGTGCCAGCAGCGTACAGGGCCCAGATACGCAGTATTTT.